This T cell receptor (beta chain) was obtained from a study of graft-versus-host responses after intestinal transplantation. As concerns this clone: What it binds is not known.

Generated by immunoSEQ multiplex PCR, the TCRdb table keeps only in-frame clones and is missing some. The profile shows 90,000 to 150,000 clones, approximately 92% of them singletons. The V end lost 3 bases, the J end lost 2 bases, and 8 bases lay between the germline ends. Germline V gives CDR1 SGHRS, CDR2 YFSETQ. The CDR3 consists of 13 residues. This clonotype was obtained from a human donor who received an intestinal transplant. This specimen consisted of unstimulated CD4+ T cells sorted from spleen or lymph node cells, obtained before intestinal transplant. The V call is TRBV5-1, the J call TRBJ2-5; D gene unclear. The CDR3 DNA is TGCGCCAGCAGCTCGGCGTTACAAGAGACCCAGTACTTC. Protein: CASSSALQETQYF.